What follows are 31 T cell receptor beta chains derived from one specimen sequenced in a study of CD8 T cells in ankylosing spondylitis. TCRdb fed the 5' RACE reads into MiXCR, producing one record per CDR3 protein. The sample includes a few hundred thousand distinct CDR3 sequences, more than 9% of them seen just once. The sequenced sample consisted of blood, either unsorted or a sorted T cell fraction (not recorded which). These receptors were taken from a male donor with ankylosing spondylitis or in good health (not recorded which).

This clonotype occurred a few times. This sequence joins TRBV7-2 and TRBJ2-1, with D unclear. CDR3 length: 14 amino acids. The germline V gene encodes CDR1 SGHTA and CDR2 FQGNSA. Trimming pared 5 bases from V and 10 bases from J, leaving 18 bases between. The CDR3 DNA reads TGTGCCAGCAGCCAATCCAAGGTGGTTTCCGAGCAGTTCTTC. The encoded protein is CASSQSKVVSEQFF.

This clonotype was seen a few times. The V gene is TRBV11-2, the J gene TRBJ2-7; 8 bases map to TRBD1. The CDR3 length is 15 residues. After removal of 1 base from V and 4 bases from J, the junction contained 6 bases not matched to a gene. Germline assignment: CDR1 SGHAT and CDR2 FQNNGV. The CDR3: CASSLAEQGVYEQYF. CDR3 nucleotides: TGTGCCAGCAGCTTAGCGGAACAGGGGGTGTACGAGCAGTACTTC.

This clonotype was found many times. The chain has TRBV12-3 or TRBV12-4 and TRBJ1-5; 10 bases fit TRBD1. This CDR3 is built from 15 residues. The trim removed 5 bases at V and 7 bases at J, leaving 8 bases unmatched. CDR3 coding DNA: TGTGCCAGCAGTCCGCCGGGACAGGGGATACAGCCCCAGCATTTT. This gives the protein CASSPPGQGIQPQHF.

This clonotype was seen many times. The V call is TRBV7-2, the J call TRBJ2-5; D is undetermined. Looked up from germline, CDR1 is SGHTA and CDR2 is FQGNSA. Deletions cut 2 bases from V and 4 bases from J, with 8 bases between. The CDR3 has 13 amino acids. The CDR3 bases are TGTGCCAGCAGCTTACCTAGTCTAGAGACCCAGTACTTC. As protein: CASSLPSLETQYF.

The table lists this clonotype with many counts. V and J are TRBV5-1 and TRBJ2-2; TRBD1 or TRBD2 may be the D gene (5 bases each). Germline V gives CDR1 SGHRS, CDR2 YFSETQ. The CDR3 loop spans 17 amino acids. Trimming stripped 2 bases from V and 5 bases from J, with 19 bases between. CDR3 DNA sequence: TGCGCCAGCAGCTTAAATCGACCGGGACGGGGAACCGGGGAGCTGTTTTTT. Translated, it gives CASSLNRPGRGTGELFF.

This clonotype has a handful of counts. This chain links TRBV28 with TRBJ1-2, with 9 bases that match TRBD1. The germline CDR1 and CDR2 sequences are MDHEN and SYDVKM. CDR3 length: 14 residues. With 2 bases clipped from V and 8 bases from J, the junction kept 6 bases outside the gene matches. The CDR3 coding sequence is TGTGCCAGCAGTTTACTTACAGGGGGCCGGGGCTACACCTTC. The encoded protein is CASSLLTGGRGYTF.

In its sample, this clonotype was seen a few times. V gene TRBV25-1 combines with J gene TRBJ2-7; a weak D match, TRBD1 (6 bases). Looked up from germline, CDR1 is MGHDK and CDR2 is SYGVNS. Trimming cost V 4 bases and J 3 bases, with 16 bases left between them. CDR3 size: 15 residues. The CDR3 nucleotides are TGTGCCAGCAGTGGCCGGGCAGGGGTTGGCTACGAGCAGTACTTC. Translation: CASSGRAGVGYEQYF.

This clonotype occurred a few times. The chain employs TRBV29-1 and TRBJ2-3; D is perhaps TRBD1 (5 bases). Germline CDR1 is SQVTM and CDR2 is ANQGSEA. The V end lost 3 bases, the J end lost 2 bases, and 9 bases lay between the germline ends. This CDR3 has 13 amino acids. The DNA of the CDR3 is TGCAGCGTTGACGCAGGGTTCACAGATACGCAGTATTTT. Encoded protein: CSVDAGFTDTQYF.

This clonotype was seen a few times. This chain connects TRBV2 to TRBJ2-5; 9 nucleotides agree with TRBD2. The J segment lost 2 bases and the V segment lost 6 bases, leaving 7 bases of the junction unmatched. From germline, CDR1 is SNHLY and CDR2 FYNNEI. The CDR3 has 15 residues. The CDR3 region has the DNA TGTGCCAGCAGATCTAGCGGGGCAAGTCAAGAGACCCAGTACTTC. Translated, it gives CASRSSGASQETQYF.

This clonotype was picked up a small number of times. V usage is TRBV5-6 and J usage is TRBJ2-2; D uncertain. The CDR3 is made up of 16 amino acids. Trimming shortened V by 2 bases and J by 3 bases, and 14 bases separated the two germline ends. CDR1 is SGHDT and CDR2 is YYEEEE in the germline V gene. DNA of the CDR3: TGTGCCAGCAGCTTTTCCCGTGGCAAGTACACCGGGGAGCTGTTTTTT. Protein sequence: CASSFSRGKYTGELFF.

Comment on this clonotype: Mismatch with germline at one junction end may stem from a read error. The V call is TRBV7-9, the J call TRBJ1-2; D is unresolved. The CDR3 totals 14 residues. The germline CDR1 and CDR2 sequences are SEHNR and FQNEAQ (reference sequence). The DNA for the CDR3 is TGTGCCAGCAGCTCCTCGACGGACTACTATGGCTACGCCTTC. It translates to CASSSSTDYYGYAF.

This clonotype appeared a few times. V and J are TRBV4-2 and TRBJ2-2, with 8 bases identical to TRBD1. The CDR3 has 14 residues. With 8 bases clipped from V and 3 bases from J, the junction kept 5 bases outside the gene matches. Germline lookup yields CDR1 LGHNA and CDR2 YNFKEQ. The CDR3 protein is CASAGTGDTGELFF. Written as DNA, the CDR3 is TGTGCCAGCGCCGGGACAGGAGACACCGGGGAGCTGTTTTTT.

The chain links TRBV29-1 to TRBJ2-7; D is unresolved. The CDR3 runs to 11 residues. V was shortened by 6 bases and J by 4 bases, with 10 bases between the two germline ends. Germline values: CDR1 SQVTM, CDR2 ANQGSEA. CDR3 loop: CSVVDKYEQYF. The DNA of the CDR3 is TGCAGCGTGGTAGACAAATACGAGCAGTACTTC.

This clonotype was seen at least ten times. The CDR3 sequence is CSAGRSFQETQYF. The CDR3 nucleotides are TGCAGTGCAGGGAGGAGCTTCCAAGAGACCCAGTACTTC. The rearrangement links TRBV20-1 to TRBJ2-5; D perhaps matches TRBD2 (6 bases). The CDR3 runs to 13 residues. Germline V gives CDR1 DFQATT, CDR2 SNEGSKA (reference sequence). V was shortened by 6 bases and J by 1 base, with 12 bases between the two germline ends.

The genes are TRBV7-2 and TRBJ1-1; possible D gene TRBD1, 6 bases. V shed 6 bases and J shed 6 bases, with 14 bases lying between them. Germline CDR1 is SGHTA and CDR2 is FQGNSA. The CDR3 has 13 amino acids. The CDR3 DNA sequence: TGTGCCAGCAGATTACTCAGGGGCGCTGAAGCTTTCTTT. This sequence encodes CASRLLRGAEAFF.

This clonotype has ten or more counts. The rearrangement links TRBV5-5 to TRBJ2-7; 9 bases are shared with TRBD2. CDR3 size: 17 residues. Germline CDR1 SGHKS, CDR2 YYEKEE (reference sequence). J was trimmed by 2 bases and V by 0 bases; bases with no gene match: 9. CDR3 residues: CASSLAASQRGAYEQYF. The DNA for the CDR3 is TGTGCCAGCAGCTTGGCCGCTAGTCAGCGGGGGGCCTACGAGCAGTACTTC. Full variable domain (remainder filled in from reference TRBV5-5 and TRBJ2-7): DAGVTQSPTHLIKTRGQQVTLRCSPISGHKSVSWYQQVLGQGPQFIFQYYEKEERGRGNFPDRFSARQFPNYSSELNVNALLLGDSALYLCASSLAASQRGAYEQYFGPGTRLTVT.

This clonotype was seen repeatedly, ten times or more. The genes are TRBV5-5 and TRBJ2-3; perhaps TRBD2 as D (6 bases). Germline assignment: CDR1 SGHKS and CDR2 YYEKEE (reference sequence). The CDR3 contains 15 residues. The V gene lost 0 bases and the J gene lost 3 bases, with 11 bases spanning the gap. The CDR3 spells CASSLDSGGTDTQYF. The DNA for the CDR3 is TGTGCCAGCAGCTTGGACTCAGGAGGGACAGATACGCAGTATTTT.

This clonotype has at least ten counts. The DNA for the CDR3 is TGTGCCAGCAAGATACTAGCCGGGGAGACCCAGTACTTC. It codes for CASKILAGETQYF. This chain joins TRBV12-3 or TRBV12-4 and TRBJ2-5; tentative D call: TRBD2 (6 bases). The CDR3 is 13 amino acids. V dropped 7 bases and J dropped 5 bases, with 14 bases sitting between them.

This clonotype was detected ten times or more. V is TRBV7-6 and J is TRBJ2-3, with D possibly TRBD1 on 5 matching bases. Germline V CDR1 and CDR2: SGHVS, FNYEAQ. The CDR3 extends over 16 amino acids. Trimming cost V 5 bases and J 2 bases, with 17 bases left between them. CDR3 nucleotides: TGTGCCAGCAGCATGCAAGACTGGGGCTACACAGATACGCAGTATTTT. This encodes CASSMQDWGYTDTQYF.

This sequence joins TRBV25-1 and TRBJ2-5; D uncertain. Trimming cost V 5 bases and J 10 bases, with 20 bases left between them. The CDR3 runs 14 residues. Germline assignment: CDR1 MGHDK and CDR2 SYGVNS. CDR3 nucleotide sequence: TGTGCCAGCAGTTTGGCCCCGGACCGCGCTTTCCAGTACTTC. Translation gives CASSLAPDRAFQYF.

This clonotype was picked up a small number of times. The chain combines TRBV5-1 with TRBJ2-1; TRBD2 agrees at 8 bases. After removal of 0 bases from V and 6 bases from J, the junction contained 5 bases not matched to a gene. The length of the CDR3 is 15 residues. Looked up from germline, CDR1 is SGHRS and CDR2 is YFSETQ. The CDR3 spells CASSLEVAGSNEQFF. In DNA form, the CDR3 reads TGCGCCAGCAGCTTGGAGGTAGCGGGGTCCAATGAGCAGTTCTTC.

Points on this clonotype: A much larger clone sits a single nucleotide away, making a read error possible. This chain connects TRBV5-1 to TRBJ2-2; possible D gene TRBD2, 5 bases. Germline V CDR1 and CDR2: SGHRS, YFSETQ. Trimming removed 1 base from V and 3 bases from J, with 16 bases in between. The length of the CDR3 is 17 residues. In DNA, the CDR3 is TGCGCCAGCAGCTTGAAGCCGGACGGGGTCGACACCGGGGAGCTGTTTTTT. It is translated as CASSLKPDGVDTGELFF.

The chain joins TRBV7-3 to TRBJ2-2, with 7 bases matching TRBD1. CDR3 length equals 14 residues. Germline CDR1 is SGHTA and CDR2 is FQGTGA. The V segment lost 5 bases and the J segment 5 bases; nucleotides outside the gene matches: 5. The CDR3 protein is CASSPLGQTGELFF. The CDR3 DNA reads TGTGCCAGCAGCCCACTGGGACAGACCGGGGAGCTGTTTTTT. The full variable domain, rest sourced from reference TRBV7-3 and TRBJ2-2, is GAGVSQTPSNKVTEKGKYVELRCDPISGHTALYWYRQSLGQGPEFLIYFQGTGAADDSGLPNDRFFAVRPEGSVSTLKIQRTERGDSAVYLCASSPLGQTGELFFGEGSRLTVL.

This clonotype came up many times. V usage is TRBV5-1 and J usage is TRBJ2-5; 8 nucleotides match TRBD1. With 1 base clipped from V and 2 bases from J, the junction kept 7 bases outside the gene matches. Germline loops: CDR1 SGHRS, CDR2 YFSETQ. The CDR3 loop spans 16 amino acids. CDR3 region: CASSLTTGTGQETQYF. The CDR3 DNA reads TGCGCCAGCAGCTTGACCACCGGGACAGGACAAGAGACCCAGTACTTC. Complete variable domain (other parts from reference TRBV5-1 and TRBJ2-5): KAGVTQTPRYLIKTRGQQVTLSCSPISGHRSVSWYQQTPGQGLQFLFEYFSETQRNKGNFPGRFSGRQFSNSRSEMNVSTLELGDSALYLCASSLTTGTGQETQYFGPGTRLLVL.

This clonotype was observed many times. The chain couples TRBV20-1 to TRBJ2-5; D is unclear. The germline CDR1 and CDR2 sequences are DFQATT and SNEGSKA (reference sequence). V was pared by 4 bases and J by 6 bases, with 18 bases between. CDR3 length equals 14 residues. The CDR3 reads CSATRLFGSQTQYF. CDR3 nucleotides: TGCAGTGCTACCCGTTTGTTCGGCTCGCAGACCCAGTACTTC.

Many counts were recorded for this clonotype. The rearrangement joins TRBV24-1 to TRBJ2-1; D remains unclear. Between the trimmed V and J ends, which lost 5 bases and 2 bases, there was a span of 9 bases. This CDR3 is 14 amino acids long. The germline gives CDR1 KGHDR, CDR2 SFDVKD. CDR3 protein: CATSGAPPYNEQFF. The CDR3 nucleotides are TGTGCCACCAGTGGGGCTCCCCCCTACAATGAGCAGTTCTTC.

Here the CDR3 DNA reads TGCAGTGCGGTCCCCTCAGACAGAGAAGCTTTCTTT. Its protein is CSAVPSDREAFF. This rearrangement joins TRBV20-1 to TRBJ1-1; D perhaps matches TRBD1 (5 bases). This CDR3 is built from 12 residues. Germline CDR1 DFQATT, CDR2 SNEGSKA (reference sequence). Trimming pared 6 bases from V and 8 bases from J, leaving 16 bases between.

V and J are TRBV18 and TRBJ1-5; 9 nucleotides agree with TRBD1. This CDR3 has 14 amino acids. Unmatched junction bases numbered 5, after V lost 5 bases and J lost 6 bases. CDR1 and CDR2 from the germline V gene are KGHSH and LQKENI. CDR3 bases: TGTGCCAGCTCAGAAGGGACAGGGTCTCAGCCCCAGCATTTT. It encodes CASSEGTGSQPQHF.

The sample holds many counts of this clonotype. This rearrangement joins TRBV5-1 to TRBJ2-1, with 9 bases matching TRBD1. The V gene's germline CDR1 is SGHRS and CDR2 YFSETQ. The CDR3 sequence is 16 residues long. V lost 3 bases to trimming and J lost 2 bases; unmatched junction nucleotides: 6. The CDR3 coding sequence is TGCGCCAGCAGCTATCACCGGGACAGGGCCTACAATGAGCAGTTCTTC. As protein: CASSYHRDRAYNEQFF.

In this sample, this clonotype turned up many times. The gene calls are TRBV5-1 and TRBJ1-2; D unresolved. The CDR3 is 13 residues long. Germline V lookup: CDR1 SGHRS, CDR2 YFSETQ. Trimming removed 7 bases from V and 4 bases from J, with 14 bases in between. The CDR3 bases are TGCGCCAGCCGCGAGACTGCTTCCTATGGCTACACCTTC. Amino acids: CASRETASYGYTF.

This clonotype has a count of ten or more. The J gene is TRBJ1-2, the V gene TRBV5-1; D is perhaps TRBD1 (5 bases). The CDR3 is made up of 15 amino acids. V lost 6 bases and J lost 2, with 17 bases in between. Germline V lookup: CDR1 SGHRS, CDR2 YFSETQ. The CDR3 bases are TGCGCCAGCACGGACCCCCGGGACGGCAACTATGGCTACACCTTC. Translated, it gives CASTDPRDGNYGYTF.